The 11 T cell receptor beta chains below were found in one sample sequenced in a study of shared clonotypes between healthy human individuals. Profiled with immunoSEQ multiplex PCR; TCRdb holds only in-frame clones, not every one. This table has fewer than 700,000 clones, about 95% appearing once. CD45RO-negative cells were positively selected for CCR7, leaving out terminally differentiated effector memory CD45RA+ cells. Sequences were obtained from naive CD8+ T cells sorted from blood. The source of these receptors is a woman between 25 and 40 years old in good health.

This chain links TRBV5-6 with TRBJ2-6; D not certain. CDR3 length equals 15 residues. Deletions cut 2 bases from V and 2 bases from J, with 8 bases between. Germline CDR1 and CDR2: SGHDT and YYEEEE. The CDR3 protein is CASSFGRPGANVLTF. In DNA, the CDR3 is TGTGCCAGCAGCTTCGGACGCCCTGGGGCCAACGTCCTGACTTTC.

This chain links TRBV15 with TRBJ2-3; D is perhaps TRBD1 or TRBD2 (7 bases each). The V gene lost 0 bases and the J gene lost 4 bases, with 17 bases spanning the gap. The CDR3 is 17 amino acids. The germline V gene encodes CDR1 LNHNV and CDR2 YYDKDF (reference sequence). The chain's CDR3 is CATSRDLTGRGPDTQYF. The CDR3 bases are TGTGCCACCAGCAGAGATTTGACAGGGAGGGGACCAGATACGCAGTATTTT.

The genes are TRBV9 and TRBJ2-1; either TRBD1 or TRBD2 may supply D (6 bases each). The ends were cut back, 3 bases at V and 6 bases at J, with 19 bases in the middle. The germline gives CDR1 SGDLS, CDR2 YYNGEE. This CDR3 region has 16 residues. DNA of the CDR3: TGTGCCAGCAGCGACTCAGACAGGAGGGGAGTCAATGAGCAGTTCTTC. This translates into CASSDSDRRGVNEQFF. Using reference TRBV9 and TRBJ2-1 for the parts outside the CDR3, the full variable domain is DSGVTQTPKHLITATGQRVTLRCSPRSGDLSVYWYQQSLDQGLQFLIQYYNGEERAKGNILERFSAQQFPDLHSELNLSSLELGDSALYFCASSDSDRRGVNEQFFGPGTRLTVL.

This clone appeared once. The V call is TRBV4-2, the J call TRBJ2-2; 10 positions agree with TRBD2. Germline V gene lookup returns CDR1 LGHNA and CDR2 YNFKEQ. The length of the CDR3 is 18 residues. V lost 0 bases and J lost 7; bases outside the gene matches: 11. CDR3 in DNA: TGTGCCAGCAGCCAAGATGCTAGCGGGAGATTTGGGGACGGGGAGCTGTTTTTT. This encodes CASSQDASGRFGDGELFF.

CDR3 sequence: CASSLGLAANNEQFF. The CDR3 nucleotides read TGCGCCAGCAGCTTGGGGCTAGCGGCAAACAATGAGCAGTTCTTC. The chain couples TRBV5-1 to TRBJ2-1; 7 positions match TRBD2. The ends lost 0 bases at V and 5 bases at J; junction bases unmatched: 5. The CDR3 extends over 15 amino acids. Germline V gene sequence: CDR1 SGHRS, CDR2 YFSETQ.

V gene TRBV27 combines with J gene TRBJ2-7; possible D gene TRBD2, 5 bases. The CDR3 is 13 amino acids. V was shortened by 3 bases and J by 6 bases, with 12 bases between the two germline ends. Germline V gene sequence: CDR1 MNHEY, CDR2 SMNVEV (reference sequence). This CDR3 is CASSFGVRGEQYF. CDR3 nucleotide sequence: TGTGCCAGCAGTTTTGGCGTTCGGGGCGAGCAGTACTTC.

The CDR3 DNA reads TGTGCCAGTATCGGCAGAAATAAGCCCCAGCATTTT. Translating gives CASIGRNKPQHF. The chain recombines TRBV19 with TRBJ1-5; D uncertain. The CDR3 covers 12 residues. V lost 7 bases and J 8 bases, leaving 12 bases between the germline ends. The germline CDR1 and CDR2 sequences are LNHDA and SQIVND (reference sequence).

The chain carries TRBV13 and TRBJ2-1; 14 bases fit TRBD2. This CDR3 has 15 residues. Looked up from germline, CDR1 is PRHDT and CDR2 is FYEKMQ (reference sequence). Germline trimming cut 6 bases from V and 9 bases from J; bases unmatched to any gene: 7. The CDR3 region has the DNA TGTGCCAGCAGGCCCGGGACTAGCGGGAGTCGTGAGCAGTTCTTC. Protein product: CASRPGTSGSREQFF.

This clone came up once. This chain connects TRBV18 to TRBJ2-7; 7 bases line up with TRBD2. CDR1 is KGHSH, CDR2 LQKENI, per germline. V dropped 4 bases and J dropped 1; count of bases not matched to a gene: 7. The CDR3 spans 15 residues. The CDR3: CASSRSSGWSYEQYF. CDR3 DNA sequence: TGTGCCAGCTCACGAAGTAGCGGGTGGTCCTACGAGCAGTACTTC.

This rearrangement joins TRBV29-1 to TRBJ1-2; D gene ambiguous. The V end was cut by 3 bases, the J end by 0 bases, with 17 bases between. This CDR3 comprises 16 residues. The V gene's germline CDR1 is SQVTM and CDR2 ANQGSEA. CDR3 region: CSVETERVDSNYGYTF. The CDR3 DNA is TGCAGCGTTGAGACCGAAAGAGTAGACTCTAACTATGGCTACACCTTC.

This chain links TRBV6-6 with TRBJ2-7; either TRBD1 or TRBD2 may supply D (5 bases each). This CDR3 comprises 14 residues. CDR1 MNHNY and CDR2 SVGAGI come from the germline V gene (reference sequence). The V gene lost 6 bases and the J gene lost 4 bases, with 16 bases spanning the gap. As DNA, the CDR3 is TGTGCCAGCAGGCAGGGCCGCGGGTTTTACGAGCAGTACTTC. Translation: CASRQGRGFYEQYF.